This note documents a single T cell receptor beta chain sequence. The data were produced by immunoSEQ multiplex PCR, yet TCRdb's version contains in-frame clones alone and is incomplete. This table has 300,000 to 400,000 clones, about 90% appearing once. The data were obtained in a study of blood T cell repertoires in COVID-19. For the study at large: Acute-phase and convalescent COVID-19 samples originated in the United States, Italy and Spain.

What was sequenced was peripheral blood. This TCR came from a woman aged 50 to 65 with COVID-19, enrolled during active disease.

CDR3 protein: CASSLIAGVGKETQYF. CDR3 coding DNA: TGCGCCAGCAGCTTGATTGCGGGAGTAGGGAAAGAGACCCAGTACTTC. This chain joins TRBV5-1 and TRBJ2-5; TRBD2 aligns across 7 bases. The CDR3 length is 16 residues. Germline V lookup: CDR1 SGHRS, CDR2 YFSETQ. Trimming took 1 base from V and 3 from J; bases not matched to a gene: 9.